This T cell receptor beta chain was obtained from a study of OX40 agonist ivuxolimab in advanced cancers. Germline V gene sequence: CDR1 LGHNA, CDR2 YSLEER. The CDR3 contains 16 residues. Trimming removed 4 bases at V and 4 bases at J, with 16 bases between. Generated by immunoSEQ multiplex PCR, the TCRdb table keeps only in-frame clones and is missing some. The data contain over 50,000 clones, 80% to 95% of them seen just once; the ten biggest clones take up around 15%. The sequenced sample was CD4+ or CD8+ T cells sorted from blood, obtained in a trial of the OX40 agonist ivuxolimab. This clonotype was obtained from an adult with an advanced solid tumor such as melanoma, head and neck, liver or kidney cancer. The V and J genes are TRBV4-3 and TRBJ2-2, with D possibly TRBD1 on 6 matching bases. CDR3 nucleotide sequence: TGCGCCAGCAGCCCTCAGGGGCTAGCTCCCACCGGGGAGCTGTTTTTT. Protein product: CASSPQGLAPTGELFF.